The 14 T cell receptor beta chains listed next were all sequenced from one sample in a study of T-cell reconstitution after alpha-beta-depleted transplantation in children (dated by TCRdb to the mid-2010s). Library preparation used PCR. The sequencing machine was an Illumina HiSeq 2500. TCR library preparation used molecular barcoding, with unique molecular identifiers applied to normalize quantification of the TCRbeta repertoire. TCRdb itself trimmed the public reads at Q25 with fastp, ran MiXCR and retained productive beta chains. Rows are combined by CDR3 protein, so each entry shows the most common genes and DNA. This sample gives about 250,000 distinct CDR3 sequences in total; 24% of them show up just once. 4.5% to 5.5% of the sample goes to the ten largest clones. The treatment or condition label, as the study defines it: allogeneic hematopoietic cell transplantation with graft depleted of TCRalphabeta T cells and CD19 B cells.

Here the sequenced sample was PBMCs, mostly from graft donor cells, taken 360 days after TCRalphabeta/CD19-depleted stem cell transplant. The origin of the receptors is a female patient aged 2-9 years who had a stem cell transplant for congenital amegakaryocytic thrombocytopenia, so the T cells may come from the graft donor.

This clonotype was recorded a few times. The rearrangement joins TRBV12-3 or TRBV12-4 to TRBJ1-1; D remains unclear. This CDR3 comprises 11 residues. V lost 3 bases and J lost 11, with 10 bases in between. CDR3 sequence: CASSFGSWAFF. The CDR3 coding sequence is TGTGCCAGCAGTTTTGGCAGCTGGGCTTTCTTT.

The chain carries TRBV6-1 and TRBJ2-1, with 7 bases that match TRBD2. The CDR3 totals 14 residues. CDR1 and CDR2 (germline): MNHNS, SASEGT. V dropped 7 bases and J dropped 8; count of bases not matched to a gene: 11. The CDR3 DNA is TGTGCCAGCACTGGACTAGTTTCTGATCATGAGCAGTTCTTC. It is translated as CASTGLVSDHEQFF.

This clonotype showed up many times. The chain uses TRBV12-3 or TRBV12-4 and TRBJ2-5; 8 nucleotides align to TRBD2. J lost 6 bases, V lost 6 bases, and 6 bases had no gene match. CDR3 length equals 13 residues. The CDR3 protein is CASSFGLAQTQYF. DNA for the CDR3: TGTGCCAGCAGCTTCGGACTAGCTCAGACCCAGTACTTC.

The chain has TRBV6-6 and TRBJ2-7; D is unclear. V was shortened by 0 bases and J by 6 bases, with 6 bases between the two germline ends. This CDR3 comprises 12 residues. Germline V gene data show CDR1 as MNHNY and CDR2 as SVGAGI (reference sequence). The CDR3 DNA reads as TGTGCCAGCAGTTACTCGATCTCCGAGCAGTACTTC. Translated: CASSYSISEQYF.

This clonotype was detected only a few times. The chain employs TRBV5-4 and TRBJ2-2; no reliable D call. Germline V gives CDR1 SGHNT, CDR2 YYREEE (reference sequence). The CDR3 covers 17 residues. Trimming cost V 1 base and J 5 bases, with 18 bases left between them. Written as DNA, the CDR3 is TGTGCCAGCAGCTTGTCCCCACTCCGGTTGCAGACCGGGGAGCTGTTTTTT. It is translated as CASSLSPLRLQTGELFF.

The V call is TRBV5-4, the J call TRBJ2-7, with D perhaps matching TRBD1 (5 bases). The CDR3 loop spans 15 amino acids. Trimming took off 5 bases at V and 1 base at J, with 16 bases between the two ends. The germline gives CDR1 SGHNT, CDR2 YYREEE (reference sequence). Here the CDR3 reads CASSLGHLESYEQYF. In nucleotides, the CDR3 is TGTGCCAGCAGTTTAGGACATCTAGAGTCCTACGAGCAGTACTTC.

The chain joins TRBV5-1 to TRBJ2-7; TRBD1 matches 10 bases. The trim removed 1 base at V and 5 bases at J, leaving 3 bases unmatched. The CDR3 length is 14 residues. Germline V gives CDR1 SGHRS, CDR2 YFSETQ. This chain's CDR3 is CASSLRQGAHEQYF. The CDR3 region has the DNA TGCGCCAGCAGCTTGCGACAGGGGGCCCACGAGCAGTACTTC.

This clonotype was observed many times. The chain links TRBV5-1 to TRBJ2-7; D unresolved. CDR1 SGHRS and CDR2 YFSETQ come from the germline V gene. The V end was cut by 5 bases, the J end by 3 bases, with 18 bases between. The CDR3 extends over 15 amino acids. The chain's CDR3 is CASSTTPNPLYEQYF. The CDR3 DNA follows: TGCGCCAGCAGTACCACTCCCAACCCCCTCTACGAGCAGTACTTC.

This sequence joins TRBV19 and TRBJ2-7; D assignment may be TRBD1 or TRBD2 (5 bases each). From germline, CDR1 is LNHDA and CDR2 SQIVND (reference sequence). V was clipped by 6 bases and J by 1 base, with 19 bases between them. The CDR3 extends over 16 amino acids. CDR3 sequence reads: CASSLEGSLGSYEQYF. The CDR3, as DNA: TGTGCCAGTAGCCTCGAGGGGAGCCTCGGGTCCTACGAGCAGTACTTC.

This clonotype appeared a few times. The chain has TRBV30 and TRBJ2-3; D is undetermined. This CDR3 spans 12 amino acids. V lost 0 bases to trimming and J lost 8 bases, with 9 bases between them. CDR1 GTSNPN and CDR2 SVGIG come from the germline V gene (reference sequence). CDR3 in DNA: TGTGCCTGGAGTGTACTCCGCGGTACGCAGTATTTT. It codes for CAWSVLRGTQYF.

The rearrangement joins TRBV20-1 to TRBJ1-5; tentatively, D is TRBD1 (5 bases). With 3 bases removed from V and 2 bases from J, the gap between germline ends came to 11 bases. CDR1 DFQATT and CDR2 SNEGSKA come from the germline V gene (reference sequence). The CDR3 loop spans 14 amino acids. CDR3 sequence (DNA): TGCAGTGCTAGGCCTGGACACCGCAATCAGCCCCAGCATTTT. Translation: CSARPGHRNQPQHF.

The rearrangement links TRBV29-1 to TRBJ2-1; D gene unclear. This CDR3 has 13 amino acids. Per the germline V gene, CDR1 is SQVTM and CDR2 is ANQGSEA. V was trimmed by 3 bases and J by 4 bases, leaving 10 bases between them. CDR3 bases: TGCAGCGTTGATTTGGGCGGATACAATGAGCAGTTCTTC. Translated: CSVDLGGYNEQFF.

The chain uses TRBV30 and TRBJ2-1; TRBD2 matches 13 bases. Losses at the gene ends were 0 bases for V and 7 bases for J; bases not matched to a gene: 6. This CDR3 has 16 amino acids. CDR1 is GTSNPN, CDR2 SVGIG, per germline (reference sequence). Here the CDR3 DNA reads TGTGCCTGGAGTGTACTGTCGGGACTAGCGGGAAATGAGCAGTTCTTC. Encoded protein: CAWSVLSGLAGNEQFF.

The rearrangement uses TRBV5-1 and TRBJ2-3; D possibly corresponds to TRBD1 (5 bases). Germline V CDR1 and CDR2: SGHRS, YFSETQ. V gave up 1 base and J gave up 1 base, with 10 bases separating them. The CDR3 extends over 15 amino acids. The CDR3 spells CASSLLVQGTDTQYF. The CDR3 DNA is TGCGCCAGCAGCTTGTTAGTACAGGGCACAGATACGCAGTATTTT.